These 9 T cell receptor beta chains were sequenced from one sample in a study of T cell changes during pregnancy in multiple sclerosis. Libraries were prepared by immunoSEQ multiplex PCR; TCRdb keeps only in-frame clonotypes and omits some of them. The table includes about 68,000 clones, about 90% detected once. Sequenced here: peripheral blood, sampled in the second trimester of pregnancy. These receptors were taken from a female donor with multiple sclerosis, enrolled in a pregnancy study.

The CDR3 region has the DNA TGTGCCAGCAGGGGGACAGGGGATTTTTATGGCTACACCTTC. Protein: CASRGTGDFYGYTF. The chain recombines TRBV2 with TRBJ1-2; TRBD1 matches at 10 bases. CDR1 is SNHLY, CDR2 FYNNEI, per germline. CDR3 size: 14 residues. Trimming at V came to 6 bases and at J to 5 bases, leaving 6 bases not matched to a gene.

The V and J genes are TRBV4-2 and TRBJ2-5; 11 bases are a match to TRBD2. Germline CDR1 LGHNA, CDR2 YNFKEQ. The CDR3 totals 18 residues. V shed 1 base and J 5 bases; nucleotides not matched to a gene: 12. The CDR3 here is CASSQVTSGGRWGETQYF. The CDR3 nucleotides read TGTGCCAGCAGCCAAGTCACTAGCGGGGGCCGGTGGGGGGAGACCCAGTACTTC.

V gene TRBV6-5 combines with J gene TRBJ1-3; TRBD1 is a possible D gene (6 bases). This CDR3 comprises 14 residues. Trimming took 2 bases from V and 6 from J, leaving 11 bases between them. Germline CDR1 is MNHEY and CDR2 is SVGAGI. The CDR3 is CASSYNRETNTIYF. DNA for the CDR3: TGTGCCAGCAGTTACAACAGGGAGACAAACACCATATATTTT.

This clone was detected once. V and J are TRBV5-8 and TRBJ2-5; TRBD2 matches at 9 bases. Germline CDR1 is SGHTS and CDR2 is YDEGEE. The trim removed 2 bases at V and 1 base at J, leaving 12 bases unmatched. CDR3 size: 18 residues. CDR3 DNA: TGTGCCAGCAGCTTCGCCTTAGCGGGGGCTCCGCTCCAAGAGACCCAGTACTTC. The encoded protein is CASSFALAGAPLQETQYF.

The chain has TRBV5-1 and TRBJ1-5; 9 bases match TRBD1. With 4 bases clipped from V and 4 bases from J, the junction kept 12 bases outside the gene matches. Germline CDR1 SGHRS, CDR2 YFSETQ. This CDR3 has 17 residues. The DNA of the CDR3 is TGCGCCAGCAGCCTCGGGACAGGGACTCCACGAAATCAGCCCCAGCATTTT. It codes for CASSLGTGTPRNQPQHF.

The chain combines TRBV19 with TRBJ2-4; 10 nucleotides agree with TRBD2. V lost 3 bases, J lost 8 bases, and 4 bases stayed unmatched. Germline values: CDR1 LNHDA, CDR2 SQIVND (reference sequence). This CDR3 comprises 14 residues. CDR3 residues: CASSIRSGGDIQYF. As DNA, the CDR3 is TGTGCCAGTAGTATCCGGAGCGGGGGGGACATTCAGTACTTC.

The genes are TRBV10-3 and TRBJ2-1, with D tentatively TRBD1 (5 bases). The CDR3 covers 13 residues. Trimming took 6 bases from V and 6 from J, leaving 12 bases between them. Germline CDR1 is ENHRY and CDR2 is SYGVKD. The CDR3 nucleotides are TGTGCCATCAGGACGGACGACAGCAATGAGCAGTTCTTC. This gives the protein CAIRTDDSNEQFF.

This clone was seen only a few times. The chain employs TRBV30 and TRBJ1-2, with 7 bases that match TRBD1. V dropped 2 bases and J dropped 7; count of bases not matched to a gene: 4. Per germline, CDR1 GTSNPN and CDR2 SVGIG (reference sequence). The CDR3 contains 12 residues. CDR3 amino acids: CAWSRTGVGYTF. The CDR3 DNA is TGTGCCTGGAGTAGGACAGGAGTTGGCTACACCTTC.

The V call is TRBV7-3, the J call TRBJ1-1, with 9 bases aligning to TRBD1. The CDR3 runs 17 residues. Trimming took 1 base from V and 2 from J; bases not matched to a gene: 8. Germline CDR1 and CDR2: SGHTA and FQGTGA. The CDR3 nucleotides read TGTGCCAGCAGCTTAAAGGGGACAGGGAACGGTAACACTGAAGCTTTCTTT. It specifies CASSLKGTGNGNTEAFF.